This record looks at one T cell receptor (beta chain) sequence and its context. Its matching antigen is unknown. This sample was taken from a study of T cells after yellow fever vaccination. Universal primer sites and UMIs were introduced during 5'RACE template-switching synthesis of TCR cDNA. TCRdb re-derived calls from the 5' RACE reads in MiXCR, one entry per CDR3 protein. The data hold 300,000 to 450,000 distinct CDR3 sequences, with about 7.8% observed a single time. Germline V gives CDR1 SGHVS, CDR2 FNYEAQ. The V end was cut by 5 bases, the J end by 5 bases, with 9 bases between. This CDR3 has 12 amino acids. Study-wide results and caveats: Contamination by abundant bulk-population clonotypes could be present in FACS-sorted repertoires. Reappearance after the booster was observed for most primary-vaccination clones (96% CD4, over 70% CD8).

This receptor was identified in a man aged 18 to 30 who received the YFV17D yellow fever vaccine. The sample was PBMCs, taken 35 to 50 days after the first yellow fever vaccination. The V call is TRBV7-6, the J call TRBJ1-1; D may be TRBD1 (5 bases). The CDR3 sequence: CASSTGGTEAFF. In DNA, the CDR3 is TGTGCCAGCAGCACAGGAGGGACTGAAGCTTTCTTT.